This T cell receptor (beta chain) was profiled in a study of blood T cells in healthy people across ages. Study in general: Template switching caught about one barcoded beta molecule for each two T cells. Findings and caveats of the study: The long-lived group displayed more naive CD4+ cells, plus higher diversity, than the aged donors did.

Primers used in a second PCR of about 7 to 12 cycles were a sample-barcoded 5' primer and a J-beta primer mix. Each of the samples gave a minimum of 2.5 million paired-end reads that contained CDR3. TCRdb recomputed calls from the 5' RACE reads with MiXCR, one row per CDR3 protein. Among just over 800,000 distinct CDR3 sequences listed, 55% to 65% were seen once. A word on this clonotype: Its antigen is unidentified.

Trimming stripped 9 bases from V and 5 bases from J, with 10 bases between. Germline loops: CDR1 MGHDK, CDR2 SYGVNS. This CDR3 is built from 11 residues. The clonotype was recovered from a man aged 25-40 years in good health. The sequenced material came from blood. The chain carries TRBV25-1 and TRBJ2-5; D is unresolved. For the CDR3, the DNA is TGTGCCAGTTTATTAGGGGAGACCCAGTACTTC. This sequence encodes CASLLGETQYF.